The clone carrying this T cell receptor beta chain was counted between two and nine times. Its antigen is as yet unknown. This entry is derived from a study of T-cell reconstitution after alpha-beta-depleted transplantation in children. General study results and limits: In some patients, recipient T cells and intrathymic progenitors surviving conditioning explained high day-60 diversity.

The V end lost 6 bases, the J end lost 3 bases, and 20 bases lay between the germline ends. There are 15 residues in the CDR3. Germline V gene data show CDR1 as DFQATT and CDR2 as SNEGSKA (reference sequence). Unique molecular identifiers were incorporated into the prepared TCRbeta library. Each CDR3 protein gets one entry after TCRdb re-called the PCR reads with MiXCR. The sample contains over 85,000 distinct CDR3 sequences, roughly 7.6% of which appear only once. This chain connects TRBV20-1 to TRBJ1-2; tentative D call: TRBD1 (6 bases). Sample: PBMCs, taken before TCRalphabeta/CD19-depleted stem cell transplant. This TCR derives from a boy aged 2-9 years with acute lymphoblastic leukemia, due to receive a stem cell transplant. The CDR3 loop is CSARNYRVPDYGYTF. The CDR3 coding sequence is TGCAGTGCCAGAAATTACAGGGTTCCGGACTATGGCTACACCTTC.